This TCR beta chain was observed in a study of T cells in women clearing cervical HPV infection. Study-level background: Case blood drawn at lesion detection; control blood after infection cleared.

Findings of the study overall: Repertoire richness, not evenness, was significantly elevated in CIN3+ cases versus controls. Associations may precede or follow infection; HPV-specific or memory T cells were not isolated.

Points on this clone: Its antigen is unknown.

The assay was immunoSEQ multiplex PCR, and TCRdb's table has in-frame clones only and misses some. This sample's table reports roughly 20,000 clones. The receptor was derived from a woman aged 18-70 years with a cervical HPV16 infection that either progressed to CIN3+ or cleared (not recorded which). Material for sequencing was blood buffy coat.

The DNA read from the CDR3 is TGTGCTAGTAGGGGTGCGACAGATACG. Its protein product is CASRGATDT. The CDR3 as a whole reads CASRGATDTQYF. The chain is built from TRBV12-5 and TRBJ2-3; TRBD1 might be the D (5 bases). The CDR3 end lies 3 residues beyond the end of the read and is filled in from the germline J gene. Germline CDR1 and CDR2: LGHNT and FRNRAP. The CDR3 is 12 amino acids. Trimming removed 8 bases at V and 3 bases at J, with 9 bases between.